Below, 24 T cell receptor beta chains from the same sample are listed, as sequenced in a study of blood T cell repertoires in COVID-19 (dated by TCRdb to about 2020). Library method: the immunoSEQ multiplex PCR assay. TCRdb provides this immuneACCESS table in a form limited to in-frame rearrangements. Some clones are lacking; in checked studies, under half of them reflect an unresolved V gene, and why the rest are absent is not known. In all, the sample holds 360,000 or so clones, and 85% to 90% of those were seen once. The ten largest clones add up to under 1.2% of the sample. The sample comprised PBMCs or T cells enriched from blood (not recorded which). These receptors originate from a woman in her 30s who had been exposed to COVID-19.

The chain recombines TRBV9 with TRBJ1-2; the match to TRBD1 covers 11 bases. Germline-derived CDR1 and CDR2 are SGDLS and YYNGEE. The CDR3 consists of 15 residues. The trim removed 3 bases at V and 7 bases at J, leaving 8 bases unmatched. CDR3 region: CASSAGTGGVGGYTF. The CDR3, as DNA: TGTGCCAGCAGCGCCGGGACAGGGGGTGTTGGTGGCTACACCTTC.

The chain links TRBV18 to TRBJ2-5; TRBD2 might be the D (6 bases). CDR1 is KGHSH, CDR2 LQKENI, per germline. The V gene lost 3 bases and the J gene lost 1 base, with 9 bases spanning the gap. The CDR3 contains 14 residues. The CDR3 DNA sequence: TGTGCCAGCTCACCCGGGGGTCCCCAAGAGACCCAGTACTTC. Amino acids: CASSPGGPQETQYF.

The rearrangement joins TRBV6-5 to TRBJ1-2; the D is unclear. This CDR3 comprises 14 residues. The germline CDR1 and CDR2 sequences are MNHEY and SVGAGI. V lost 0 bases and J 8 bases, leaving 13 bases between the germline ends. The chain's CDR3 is CASSYSGGRSGYTF. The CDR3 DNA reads TGTGCCAGCAGTTACTCGGGAGGGCGGTCCGGCTACACCTTC.

The CDR3 region is CSVDETGLNTEAFF. The CDR3 nucleotides are TGCAGCGTAGACGAGACAGGGTTGAACACTGAAGCTTTCTTT. The chain uses TRBV29-1 and TRBJ1-1, with 7 bases matching TRBD1. V lost 6 bases to trimming and J lost 0 bases; unmatched junction nucleotides: 7. The CDR3 consists of 14 residues. CDR1 and CDR2 from the germline V gene are SQVTM and ANQGSEA.

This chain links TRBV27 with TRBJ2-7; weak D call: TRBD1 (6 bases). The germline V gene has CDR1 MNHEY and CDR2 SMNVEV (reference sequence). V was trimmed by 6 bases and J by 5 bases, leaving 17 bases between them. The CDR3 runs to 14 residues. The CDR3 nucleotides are TGTGCCAGCAGGGGGGCCACCCAGTTCGACGAGCAGTACTTC. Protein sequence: CASRGATQFDEQYF.

The CDR3 nucleotides read TGCGCCAGCAGTGAAGGGACAGTCGGCTACACCTTC. Translating it yields CASSEGTVGYTF. This rearrangement joins TRBV10-1 to TRBJ1-2, with TRBD1 identical over 7 bases. This CDR3 region has 12 residues. Germline CDR1 reads WNHNN; CDR2 reads SYGVQD (reference sequence). V shed 3 bases and J 8 bases; nucleotides not matched to a gene: 3.

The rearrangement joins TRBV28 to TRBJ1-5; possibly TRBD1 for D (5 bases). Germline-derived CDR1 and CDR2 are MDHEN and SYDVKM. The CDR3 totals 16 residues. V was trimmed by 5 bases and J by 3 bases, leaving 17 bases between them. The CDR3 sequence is CASSPQGRGANQPQHF. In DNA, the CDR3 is TGTGCCAGCAGTCCCCAAGGGAGGGGTGCCAATCAGCCCCAGCATTTT.

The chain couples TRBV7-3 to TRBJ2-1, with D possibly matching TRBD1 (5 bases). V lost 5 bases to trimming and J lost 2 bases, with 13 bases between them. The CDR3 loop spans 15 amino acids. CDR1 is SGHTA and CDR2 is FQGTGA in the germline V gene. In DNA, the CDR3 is TGTGCCAGCAGCCCACAAAGGGGTGCCTACAATGAGCAGTTCTTC. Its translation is CASSPQRGAYNEQFF.

CDR3 residues: CASSLELAGGPQYF. DNA for the CDR3: TGCGCCAGCAGCTTGGAACTAGCGGGAGGGCCTCAGTATTTT. The chain is built from TRBV5-1 and TRBJ2-3; TRBD2 aligns across 13 bases. Germline CDR1 is SGHRS and CDR2 is YFSETQ. The CDR3 covers 14 residues. Unmatched junction bases numbered 4, after V lost 0 bases and J lost 12 bases.

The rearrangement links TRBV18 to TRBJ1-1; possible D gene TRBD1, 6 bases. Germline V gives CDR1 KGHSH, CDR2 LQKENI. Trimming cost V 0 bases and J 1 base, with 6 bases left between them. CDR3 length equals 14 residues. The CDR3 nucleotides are TGTGCCAGCTCACCACCAGGGGGGAACACTGAAGCTTTCTTT. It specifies CASSPPGGNTEAFF.

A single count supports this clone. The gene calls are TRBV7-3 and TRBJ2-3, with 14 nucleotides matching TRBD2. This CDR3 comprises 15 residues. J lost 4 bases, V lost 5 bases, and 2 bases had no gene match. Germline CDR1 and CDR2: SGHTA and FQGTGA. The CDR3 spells CASSRLAGGADTQYF. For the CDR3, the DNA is TGTGCCAGCAGCCGACTAGCGGGAGGGGCAGATACGCAGTATTTT.

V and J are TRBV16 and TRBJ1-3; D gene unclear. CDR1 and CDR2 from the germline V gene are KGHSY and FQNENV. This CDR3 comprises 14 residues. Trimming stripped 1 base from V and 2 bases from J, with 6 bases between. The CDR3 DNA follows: TGTGCCAGCAGCCAATGGCAGACTGGAAACACCATATATTTT. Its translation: CASSQWQTGNTIYF.

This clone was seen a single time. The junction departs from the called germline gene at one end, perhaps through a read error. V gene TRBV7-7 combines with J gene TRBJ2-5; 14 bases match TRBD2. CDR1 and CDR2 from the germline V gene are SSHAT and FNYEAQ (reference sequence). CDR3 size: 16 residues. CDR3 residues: CASSPGTSGGSRTQYF. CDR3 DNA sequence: TGTGCTAGCAGCCCAGGGACTAGCGGGGGCTCAAGGACCCAGTACTTC.

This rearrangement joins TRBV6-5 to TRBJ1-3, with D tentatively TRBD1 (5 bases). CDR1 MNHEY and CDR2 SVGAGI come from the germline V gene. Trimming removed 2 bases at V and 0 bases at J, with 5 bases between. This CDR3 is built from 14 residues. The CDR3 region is CASSYDSSGNTIYF. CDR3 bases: TGTGCCAGCAGTTACGACAGCTCTGGAAACACCATATATTTT.

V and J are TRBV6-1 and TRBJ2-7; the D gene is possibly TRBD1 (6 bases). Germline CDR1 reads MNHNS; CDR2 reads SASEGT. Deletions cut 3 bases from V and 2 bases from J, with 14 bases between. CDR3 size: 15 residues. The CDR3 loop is CASSEAGTPTYEQYF. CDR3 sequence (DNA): TGTGCCAGCAGTGAGGCCGGGACACCTACCTACGAGCAGTACTTC.

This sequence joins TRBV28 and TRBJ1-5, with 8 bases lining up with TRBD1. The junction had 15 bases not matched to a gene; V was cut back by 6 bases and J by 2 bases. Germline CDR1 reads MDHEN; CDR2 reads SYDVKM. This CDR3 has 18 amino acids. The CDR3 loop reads CASSSTRDRMKGNQPQHF. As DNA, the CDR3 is TGTGCCAGCAGCAGCACCCGGGACAGGATGAAGGGCAATCAGCCCCAGCATTTT.

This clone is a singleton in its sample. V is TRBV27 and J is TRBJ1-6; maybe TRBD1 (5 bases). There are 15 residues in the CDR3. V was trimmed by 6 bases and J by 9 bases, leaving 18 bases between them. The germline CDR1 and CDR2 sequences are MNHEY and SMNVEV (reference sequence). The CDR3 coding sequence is TGTGCCAGCAGGCCGTACCGGGGGTTAAGTTCACCCCTCCACTTT. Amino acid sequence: CASRPYRGLSSPLHF.

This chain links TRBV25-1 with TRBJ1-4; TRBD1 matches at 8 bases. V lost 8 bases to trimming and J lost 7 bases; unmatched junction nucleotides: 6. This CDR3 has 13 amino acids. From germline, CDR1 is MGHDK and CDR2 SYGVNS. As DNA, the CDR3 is TGTGCCAGCGGGGGACAGGCATCTGAAAAACTGTTTTTT. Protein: CASGGQASEKLFF. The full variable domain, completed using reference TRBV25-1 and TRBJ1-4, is EADIYQTPRYLVIGTGKKITLECSQTMGHDKMYWYQQDPGMELHLIHYSYGVNSTEKGDLSSESTVSRIRTEHFPLTLESARPSHTSQYLCASGGQASEKLFFGSGTQLSVL.

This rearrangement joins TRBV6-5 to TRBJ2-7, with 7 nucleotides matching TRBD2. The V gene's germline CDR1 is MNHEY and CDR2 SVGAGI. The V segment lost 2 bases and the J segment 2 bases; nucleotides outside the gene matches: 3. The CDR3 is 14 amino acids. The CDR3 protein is CASSYTSATYEQYF. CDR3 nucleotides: TGTGCCAGCAGTTACACTAGCGCCACCTACGAGCAGTACTTC.

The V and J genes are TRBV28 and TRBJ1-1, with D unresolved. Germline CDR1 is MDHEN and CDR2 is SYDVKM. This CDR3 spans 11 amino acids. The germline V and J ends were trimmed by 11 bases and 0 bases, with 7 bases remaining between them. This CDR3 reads CALGVNTEAFF. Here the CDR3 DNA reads TGTGCCCTCGGGGTGAACACTGAAGCTTTCTTT.

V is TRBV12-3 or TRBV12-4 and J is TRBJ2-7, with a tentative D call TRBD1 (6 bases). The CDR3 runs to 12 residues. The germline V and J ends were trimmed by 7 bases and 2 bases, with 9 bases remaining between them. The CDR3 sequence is CASKTGAYEQYF. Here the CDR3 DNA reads TGTGCCAGCAAGACAGGCGCCTACGAGCAGTACTTC.

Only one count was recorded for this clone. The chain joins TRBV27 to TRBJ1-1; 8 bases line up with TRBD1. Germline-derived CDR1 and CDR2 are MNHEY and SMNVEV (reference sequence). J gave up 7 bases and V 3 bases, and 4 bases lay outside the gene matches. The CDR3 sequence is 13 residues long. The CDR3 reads CASSFPGQGEAFF. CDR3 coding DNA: TGTGCCAGCAGTTTCCCAGGACAGGGTGAAGCTTTCTTT.

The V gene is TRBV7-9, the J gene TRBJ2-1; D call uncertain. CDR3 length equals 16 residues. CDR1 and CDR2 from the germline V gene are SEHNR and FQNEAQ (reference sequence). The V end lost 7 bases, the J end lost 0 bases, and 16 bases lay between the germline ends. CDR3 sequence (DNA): TGTGCCAGCACCGGGTTGCTAGGTAGCTCCTACAATGAGCAGTTCTTC. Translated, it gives CASTGLLGSSYNEQFF. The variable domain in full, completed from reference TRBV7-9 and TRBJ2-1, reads DTGVSQNPRHKITKRGQNVTFRCDPISEHNRLYWYRQTLGQGPEFLTYFQNEAQLEKSRLLSDRFSAERPKGSFSTLEIQRTEQGDSAMYLCASTGLLGSSYNEQFFGPGTRLTVL.

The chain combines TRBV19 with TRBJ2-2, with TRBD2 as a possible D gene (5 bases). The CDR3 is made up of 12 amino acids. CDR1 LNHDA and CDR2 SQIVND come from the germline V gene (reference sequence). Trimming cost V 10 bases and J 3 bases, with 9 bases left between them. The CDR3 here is CATGGDTGELFF. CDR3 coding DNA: TGTGCCACCGGAGGAGACACCGGGGAGCTGTTTTTT.